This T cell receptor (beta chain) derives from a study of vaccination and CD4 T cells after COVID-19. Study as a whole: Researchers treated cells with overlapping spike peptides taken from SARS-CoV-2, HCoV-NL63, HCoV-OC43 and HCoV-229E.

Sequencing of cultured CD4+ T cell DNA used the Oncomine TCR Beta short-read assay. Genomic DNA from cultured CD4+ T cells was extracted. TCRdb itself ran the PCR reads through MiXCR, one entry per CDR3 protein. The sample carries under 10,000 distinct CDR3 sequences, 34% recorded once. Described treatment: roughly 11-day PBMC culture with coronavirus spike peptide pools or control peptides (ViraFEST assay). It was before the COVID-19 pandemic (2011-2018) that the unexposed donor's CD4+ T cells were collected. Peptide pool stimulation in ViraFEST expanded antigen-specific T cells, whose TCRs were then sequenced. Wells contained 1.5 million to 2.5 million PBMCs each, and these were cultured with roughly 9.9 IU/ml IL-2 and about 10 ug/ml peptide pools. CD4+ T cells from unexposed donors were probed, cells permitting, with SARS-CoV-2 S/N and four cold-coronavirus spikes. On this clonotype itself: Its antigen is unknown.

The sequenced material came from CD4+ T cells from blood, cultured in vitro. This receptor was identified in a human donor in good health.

The CDR3 DNA follows: TGTGCCAGCAGTTACGACCCGGCCTATCAGCCCCAGCATTTT. Translated, it gives CASSYDPAYQPQHF. The J gene is TRBJ1-5, the V gene TRBV11-2; D not resolved. The germline CDR1 and CDR2 sequences are SGHAT and FQNNGV. V lost 6 bases and J lost 5, with 14 bases in between. The CDR3 covers 14 residues.